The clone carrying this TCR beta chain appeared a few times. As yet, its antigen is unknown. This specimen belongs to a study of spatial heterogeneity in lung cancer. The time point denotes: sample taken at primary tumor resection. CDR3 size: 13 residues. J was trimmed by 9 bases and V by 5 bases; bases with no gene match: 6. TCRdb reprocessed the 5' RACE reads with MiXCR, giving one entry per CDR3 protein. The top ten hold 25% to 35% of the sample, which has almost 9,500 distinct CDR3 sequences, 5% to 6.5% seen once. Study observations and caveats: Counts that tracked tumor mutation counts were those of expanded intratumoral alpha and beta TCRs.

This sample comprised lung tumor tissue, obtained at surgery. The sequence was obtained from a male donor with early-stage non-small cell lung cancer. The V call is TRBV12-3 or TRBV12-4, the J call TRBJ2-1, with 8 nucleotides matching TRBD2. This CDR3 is CASSPPGGGEQFF. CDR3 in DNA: TGTGCCAGCAGTCCCCCGGGGGGGGGTGAGCAGTTCTTC.